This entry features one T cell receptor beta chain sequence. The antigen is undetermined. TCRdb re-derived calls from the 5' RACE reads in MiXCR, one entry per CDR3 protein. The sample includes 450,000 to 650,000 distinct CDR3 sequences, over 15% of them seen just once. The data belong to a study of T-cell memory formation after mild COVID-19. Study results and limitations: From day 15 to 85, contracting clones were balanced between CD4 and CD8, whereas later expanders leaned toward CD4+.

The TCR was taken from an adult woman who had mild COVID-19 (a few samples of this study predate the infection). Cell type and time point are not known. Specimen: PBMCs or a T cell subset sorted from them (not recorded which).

CDR3 loop: CASSPDRGRPTDTQYF. For the CDR3, the DNA is TGTGCCAGCTCACCCGACAGGGGGCGGCCGACAGATACGCAGTATTTT. The J gene is TRBJ2-3, the V gene TRBV18, with 10 bases lining up with TRBD1. V gave up 3 bases and J gave up 3 bases; unmatched junction bases: 6. Germline V gene sequence: CDR1 KGHSH, CDR2 LQKENI. The CDR3 runs 16 residues.